The clone carrying this T cell receptor (beta chain) was detected a few times. The source of the sample is a study of CD8+ T cells in alopecia areata. CDR3 length: 15 amino acids. The germline V gene encodes CDR1 SGHDN and CDR2 FVKESK. The V and J ends lost 3 bases and 2 bases, in that order; junction bases with no gene match: 6. Extraction of RNA preceded its reverse transcription into cDNA, which served as the sequencing template. The repertoire was sequenced with immunoSEQ multiplex PCR; TCRdb's copy has only in-frame clones and lacks some. The sample yields more than 100,000 clones, roughly 54% seen once.

Source: CD4+ T cells sorted from blood, taken at week 0. The rearrangement joins TRBV14 to TRBJ1-2; 7 nucleotides align to TRBD1. This receptor was taken from a human donor with alopecia areata. CDR3 bases: TGTGCCAGCAGCCACCCCCAGACAGGGAACTATGGCTACACCTTC. Translation: CASSHPQTGNYGYTF.